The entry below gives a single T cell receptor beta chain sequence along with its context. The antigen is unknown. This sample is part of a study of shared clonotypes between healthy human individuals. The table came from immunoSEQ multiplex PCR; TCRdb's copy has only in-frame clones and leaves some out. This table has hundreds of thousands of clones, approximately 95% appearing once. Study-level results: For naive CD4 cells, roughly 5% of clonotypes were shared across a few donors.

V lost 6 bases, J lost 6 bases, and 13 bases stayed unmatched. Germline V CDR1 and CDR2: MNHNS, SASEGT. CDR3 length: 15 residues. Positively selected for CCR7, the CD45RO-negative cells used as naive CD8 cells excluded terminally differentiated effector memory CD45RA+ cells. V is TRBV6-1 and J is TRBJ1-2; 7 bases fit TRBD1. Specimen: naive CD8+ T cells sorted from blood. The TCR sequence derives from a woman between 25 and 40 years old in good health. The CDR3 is CASRTGLQQPHGYTF. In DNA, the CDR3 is TGTGCCAGCAGGACAGGGCTCCAACAACCGCATGGCTACACCTTC.